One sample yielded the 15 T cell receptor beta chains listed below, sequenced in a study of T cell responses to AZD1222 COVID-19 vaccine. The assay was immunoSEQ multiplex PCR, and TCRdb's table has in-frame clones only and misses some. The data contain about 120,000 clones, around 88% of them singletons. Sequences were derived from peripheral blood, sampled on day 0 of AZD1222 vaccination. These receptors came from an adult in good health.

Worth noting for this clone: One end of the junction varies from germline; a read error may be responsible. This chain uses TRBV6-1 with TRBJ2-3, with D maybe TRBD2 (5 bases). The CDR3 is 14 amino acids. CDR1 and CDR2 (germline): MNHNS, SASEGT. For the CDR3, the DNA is TGTGCCAGCGGTGAGGAGCGGATCACAGATACGCAGTATTTT. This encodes CASGEERITDTQYF.

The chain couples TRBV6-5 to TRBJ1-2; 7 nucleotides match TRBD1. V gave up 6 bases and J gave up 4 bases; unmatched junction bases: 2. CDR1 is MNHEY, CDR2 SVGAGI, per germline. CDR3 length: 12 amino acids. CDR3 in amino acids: CASSGQVYGYTF. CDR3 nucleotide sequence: TGTGCCAGCAGCGGACAGGTCTATGGCTACACCTTC.

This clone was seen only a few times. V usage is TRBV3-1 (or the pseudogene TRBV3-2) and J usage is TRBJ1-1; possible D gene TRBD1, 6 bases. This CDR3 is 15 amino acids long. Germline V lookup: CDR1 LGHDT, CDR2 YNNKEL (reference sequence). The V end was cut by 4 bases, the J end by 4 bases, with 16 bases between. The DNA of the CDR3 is TGTGCCAGCAGCCCACAGGGAGAGGGGGGCACTGAAGCTTTCTTT. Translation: CASSPQGEGGTEAFF.

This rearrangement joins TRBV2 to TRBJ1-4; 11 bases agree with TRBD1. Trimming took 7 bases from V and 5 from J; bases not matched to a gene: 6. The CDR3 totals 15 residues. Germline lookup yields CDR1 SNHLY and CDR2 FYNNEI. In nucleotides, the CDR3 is TGTGCCAGCACCAAGGACAGGGGGCGGAATGAAAAACTGTTTTTT. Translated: CASTKDRGRNEKLFF.

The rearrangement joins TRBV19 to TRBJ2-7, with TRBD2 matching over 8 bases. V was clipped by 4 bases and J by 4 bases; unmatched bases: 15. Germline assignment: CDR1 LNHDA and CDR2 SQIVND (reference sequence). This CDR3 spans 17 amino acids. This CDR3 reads CASSTVPSGAGAYEQYF. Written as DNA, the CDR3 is TGTGCCAGTAGTACGGTCCCCTCTGGAGCGGGAGCTTACGAGCAGTACTTC. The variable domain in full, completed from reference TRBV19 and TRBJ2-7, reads DGGITQSPKYLFRKEGQNVTLSCEQNLNHDAMYWYRQDPGQGLRLIYYSQIVNDFQKGDIAEGYSVSREKKESFPLTVTSAQKNPTAFYLCASSTVPSGAGAYEQYFGPGTRLTVT.

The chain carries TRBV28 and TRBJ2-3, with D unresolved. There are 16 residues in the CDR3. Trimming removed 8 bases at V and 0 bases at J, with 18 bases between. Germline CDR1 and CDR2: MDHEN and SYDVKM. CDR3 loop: CASLGRTTPSTDTQYF. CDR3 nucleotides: TGTGCCAGCCTTGGCAGAACAACCCCTAGCACAGATACGCAGTATTTT.

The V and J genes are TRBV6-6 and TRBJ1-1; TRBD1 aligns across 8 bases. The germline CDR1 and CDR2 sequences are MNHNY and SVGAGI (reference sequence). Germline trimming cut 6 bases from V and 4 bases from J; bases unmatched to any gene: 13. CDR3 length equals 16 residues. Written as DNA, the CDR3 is TGTGCCAGCAGGAACAGACAGGGGTCCTGGGGCACTGAAGCTTTCTTT. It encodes CASRNRQGSWGTEAFF.

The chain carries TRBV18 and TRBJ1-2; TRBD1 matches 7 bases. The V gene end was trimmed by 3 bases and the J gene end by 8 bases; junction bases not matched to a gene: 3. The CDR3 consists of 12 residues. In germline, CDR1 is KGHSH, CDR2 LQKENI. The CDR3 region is CASSPPGQGYTF. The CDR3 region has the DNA TGTGCCAGCTCACCGCCGGGACAGGGCTACACCTTC.

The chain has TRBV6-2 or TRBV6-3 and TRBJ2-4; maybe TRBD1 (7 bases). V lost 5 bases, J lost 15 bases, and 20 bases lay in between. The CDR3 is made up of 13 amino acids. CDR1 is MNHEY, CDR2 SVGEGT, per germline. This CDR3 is CASSPTGRRGTYF. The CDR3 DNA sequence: TGTGCCAGCAGTCCGACAGGGAGGAGAGGCACGTACTTC.

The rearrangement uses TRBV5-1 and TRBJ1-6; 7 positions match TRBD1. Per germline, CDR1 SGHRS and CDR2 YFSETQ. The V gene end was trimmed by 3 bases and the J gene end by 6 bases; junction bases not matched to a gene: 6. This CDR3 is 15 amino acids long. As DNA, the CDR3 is TGCGCCAGCAGCTCTTCCGGGACAGTTAATTCACCCCTCCACTTT. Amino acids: CASSSSGTVNSPLHF.

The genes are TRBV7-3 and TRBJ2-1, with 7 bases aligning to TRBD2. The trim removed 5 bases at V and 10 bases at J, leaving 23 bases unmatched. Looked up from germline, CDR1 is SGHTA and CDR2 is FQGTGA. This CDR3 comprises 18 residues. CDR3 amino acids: CASSPGGRERGWGREQFF. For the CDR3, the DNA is TGTGCCAGCAGCCCCGGAGGGCGGGAGAGGGGTTGGGGAAGGGAGCAGTTCTTC.

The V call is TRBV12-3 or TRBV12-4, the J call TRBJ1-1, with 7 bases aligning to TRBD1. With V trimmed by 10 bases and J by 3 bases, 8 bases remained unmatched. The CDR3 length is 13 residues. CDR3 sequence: CATTGQGDTEAFF. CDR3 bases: TGTGCCACCACGGGGCAGGGGGACACTGAAGCTTTCTTT.

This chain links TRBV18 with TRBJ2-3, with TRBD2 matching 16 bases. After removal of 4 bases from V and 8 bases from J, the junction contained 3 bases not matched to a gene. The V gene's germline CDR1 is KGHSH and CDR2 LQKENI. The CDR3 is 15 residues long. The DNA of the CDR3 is TGTGCCAGCTCACGCGGGACTAGCGGGAGGGGTACGCAGTATTTT. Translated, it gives CASSRGTSGRGTQYF.

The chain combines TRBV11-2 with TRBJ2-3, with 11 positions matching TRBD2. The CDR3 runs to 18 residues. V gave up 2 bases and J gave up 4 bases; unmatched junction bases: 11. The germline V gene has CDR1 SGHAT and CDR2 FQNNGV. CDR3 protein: CASSLLAGGTTRADTQYF. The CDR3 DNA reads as TGTGCCAGCAGCTTATTAGCGGGGGGGACCACCCGGGCAGATACGCAGTATTTT.

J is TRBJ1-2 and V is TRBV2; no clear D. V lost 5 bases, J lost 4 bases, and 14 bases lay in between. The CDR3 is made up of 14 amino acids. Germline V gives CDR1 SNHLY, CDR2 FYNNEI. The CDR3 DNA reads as TGTGCCAGCAGTTCTGATTCAGAACTCTATGGCTACACCTTC. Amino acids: CASSSDSELYGYTF. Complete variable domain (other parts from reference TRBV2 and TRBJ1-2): EPEVTQTPSHQVTQMGQEVILRCVPISNHLYFYWYRQILGQKVEFLVSFYNNEISEKSEIFDDQFSVERPDGSNFTLKIRSTKLEDSAMYFCASSSDSELYGYTFGSGTRLTVV.